This T cell receptor beta chain was sequenced in a study of PD-1 blockade in classical Hodgkin lymphoma. The study, taken as a whole, reports: While CD8+ TCR diversity did not rise significantly by C4D1, CD4+ TCR diversity did. The study reported lower baseline TCR diversity in newly diagnosed patients than in healthy donors. Lower baseline TCR diversity marked trial partial responders and progressors.

About this clone: Antigen specificity is unknown.

With no exception, relapse followed autologous stem cell transplantation in all patients, and brentuximab vedotin exposure varied. Repertoires were generated with immunoSEQ multiplex PCR, while TCRdb's copy carries only in-frame clones and drops some. Altogether some 96,000 clones are present, just under 95% being singletons, with the ten largest covering 2.5% to 3.5%. The clonotype comes from a human donor with classical Hodgkin lymphoma. The sequencing used peripheral blood mononuclear cells (PBMCs), collected at baseline.

CDR3 DNA sequence: TGTGCCAGCAGCCGCAACAACCGACAAGAGACCCAGTACTTC. Translation gives CASSRNNRQETQYF. This chain connects TRBV11-2 to TRBJ2-5; D remains unclear. CDR3 length equals 14 residues. V lost 5 bases, J lost 2 bases, and 12 bases lay in between. CDR1 is SGHAT and CDR2 is FQNNGV in the germline V gene.